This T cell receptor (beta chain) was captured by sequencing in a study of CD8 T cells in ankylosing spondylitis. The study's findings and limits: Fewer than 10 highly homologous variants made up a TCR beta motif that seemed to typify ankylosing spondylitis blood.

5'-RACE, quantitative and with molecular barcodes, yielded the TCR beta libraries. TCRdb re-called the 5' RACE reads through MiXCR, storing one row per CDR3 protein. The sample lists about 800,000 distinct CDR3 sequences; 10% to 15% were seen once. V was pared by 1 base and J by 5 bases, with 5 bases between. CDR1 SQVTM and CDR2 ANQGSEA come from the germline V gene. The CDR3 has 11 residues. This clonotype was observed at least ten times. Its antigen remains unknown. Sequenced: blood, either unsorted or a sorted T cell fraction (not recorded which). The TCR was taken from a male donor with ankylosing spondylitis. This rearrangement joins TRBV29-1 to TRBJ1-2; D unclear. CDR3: CSVEVRYGYTF. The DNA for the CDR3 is TGCAGCGTTGAAGTGAGATATGGCTACACCTTC.